This TCR beta chain is drawn from a study of blood T cell repertoires in COVID-19. Across the study: Collection of acute and convalescent COVID-19 samples took place in the United States, Italy and Spain. PBMCs, B-cell-depleted T cells, or T cells provided the cDNA or gDNA that made up the material.

This CDR3 region has 15 residues. V lost 3 bases, J lost 2 bases, and 11 bases lay in between. Per the germline V gene, CDR1 is MNHNY and CDR2 is SVGAGI (reference sequence). Produced via immunoSEQ multiplex PCR; TCRdb's table is partial and in-frame only. The sample lists about 160,000 clones; over 65% were seen once. The chain combines TRBV6-6 with TRBJ1-5; a weak D match, TRBD1 (5 bases). Material for sequencing was peripheral blood. The sequence was collected from a man in his sixties with acute or convalescent COVID-19. Here the CDR3 DNA reads TGTGCCAGCAGTTATCAGGGTCATCGCAATCAGCCCCAGCATTTT. Protein sequence: CASSYQGHRNQPQHF.